Listed below are T cell receptor beta chains from one sample, sequenced in a study of high-grade serous ovarian cancer treatment subgroups. Assay used: immunoSEQ multiplex PCR; TCRdb lists only in-frame clones, some missing. The sample has over 8,500 clones, roughly nine tenths seen once. The sample taken for sequencing was tumor tissue. The origin of the receptors is a human donor with high-grade serous ovarian cancer. CDR3s include the opening cysteine and the closing phenylalanine or tryptophan. D genes are given only for firm matches. Only some rows state a clone size, as once, few, many or a class for expanded clones.

d_call	v_call	clone_size	j_call	cdr3_aa	cdr3_nt
.	TRBV7-9	.	TRBJ2-4	CASSFRGTTQYF	TGTGCCAGCAGCTTCCGGGGGACCACTCAGTACTTC
.	TRBV19	.	TRBJ2-3	CASSIEDGDTQYF	TGTGCCAGTAGTATAGAAGACGGAGATACGCAGTATTTT
.	TRBV4-2	.	TRBJ2-4	CASSQDDRNIQYF	TGTGCCAGCAGCCAAGACGATAGAAACATTCAGTACTTC
.	TRBV19	.	TRBJ2-5	CASSTPGVQETQYF	TGTGCCAGTAGTACTCCCGGGGTCCAAGAGACCCAGTACTTC
TRBD1	TRBV16	.	TRBJ2-1	CASSQSGGTGIAYNEQFF	TGTGCCAGCAGCCAATCAGGAGGGACAGGGATCGCCTACAATGAGCAGTTCTTC
TRBD2	TRBV14	.	TRBJ2-1	CASSFRNRAGGDNEQFF	TGTGCCAGCAGCTTTCGAAATCGAGCGGGAGGTGACAATGAGCAGTTCTTC
.	TRBV9	.	TRBJ1-2	CASSVRGNYGYTF	TGTGCCAGCAGCGTACGAGGGAACTATGGCTACACCTTC
.	TRBV7-3	.	TRBJ2-5	CASSLTRDQETQYF	TGTGCCAGCAGCTTAACCAGGGATCAAGAGACCCAGTACTTC
.	TRBV7-9	.	TRBJ1-1	CASRDPNTEAFF	TGTGCCAGCAGGGACCCTAACACTGAAGCTTTCTTT
TRBD1	TRBV6-1	once	TRBJ2-1	CASSAGQGSYNEQFF	TGTGCCAGCAGTGCGGGACAGGGGTCCTACAATGAGCAGTTCTTC
.	TRBV7-9	.	TRBJ2-7	CASSLENRGLEQYF	TGTGCCAGCAGCTTAGAAAACCGGGGGCTCGAGCAGTACTTC
TRBD1	TRBV4-1	.	TRBJ1-6	CASSQYDRDFNSPLHF	TGCGCCAGCAGCCAATACGACAGGGATTTTAATTCACCCCTCCACTTT
.	TRBV6-6	.	TRBJ1-2	CASSYAGPRVNGYTF	TGTGCCAGCAGTTACGCGGGACCCAGGGTCAATGGCTACACCTTC
TRBD2	TRBV11-1	.	TRBJ2-1	CASSLTPGTSGSYNEQFF	TGTGCCAGCAGCTTAACCCCCGGGACTAGCGGATCCTACAATGAGCAGTTCTTC
TRBD2	TRBV7-9	.	TRBJ2-5	CASSFGLAEETQYF	TGTGCCAGCAGCTTCGGACTAGCAGAAGAGACCCAGTACTTC
TRBD1	TRBV5-8	.	TRBJ2-3	CASSLGTGTVTDTQYF	TGTGCCAGCAGCTTGGGGACAGGGACAGTCACAGATACGCAGTATTTT
.	TRBV30	.	TRBJ2-7	CAWSANHEQYF	TGTGCCTGGAGTGCTAATCACGAGCAGTACTTC
.	TRBV4-1	.	TRBJ1-4	CASSQEPGMATNEKLFF	TGCGCCAGCAGCCAAGAACCGGGGATGGCAACTAATGAAAAACTGTTTTTT
.	TRBV11-2	.	TRBJ2-7	CASSWGESSYEQYF	TGTGCCAGCAGCTGGGGGGAGAGCTCCTACGAGCAGTACTTC
.	TRBV5-1	.	TRBJ1-3	CASSLAMGGNSGNTIYF	TGCGCCAGCAGCTTGGCCATGGGAGGGAACTCTGGAAACACCATATATTTT
TRBD1	TRBV2	.	TRBJ1-2	CASSSDRGRNYGYTF	TGTGCCAGCAGTTCCGACAGGGGGCGCAACTATGGCTACACCTTC
.	TRBV29-1	.	TRBJ2-7	CSVSGESYEQYF	TGCAGCGTTTCGGGGGAGTCCTACGAGCAGTACTTC
.	TRBV5-1	.	TRBJ2-1	CASSLASGLGYEQFF	TGCGCCAGCAGCTTGGCCTCTGGGTTGGGCTATGAGCAGTTCTTC
.	TRBV5-6	.	TRBJ2-3	CASSLNGLGTDTQYF	TGTGCCAGCAGCTTGAACGGTCTAGGTACAGATACGCAGTATTTT
.	TRBV13	.	TRBJ2-3	CASSLRRGGPPTQYF	TGTGCCAGCAGCTTACGCCGCGGAGGACCCCCTACGCAGTATTTT
.	TRBV27	.	TRBJ2-7	CASSRGGEQYF	TGTGCCAGCTCTAGGGGCGGCGAGCAGTACTTC
.	TRBV30	few	TRBJ1-1	CASQGLRRTEAFF	TGTGCCTCGCAAGGGCTCCGACGCACTGAAGCTTTCTTT
TRBD2	TRBV7-2	.	TRBJ2-5	CASSLTSGFQETQYF	TGTGCCAGCAGCTTGACTAGCGGGTTCCAAGAGACCCAGTACTTC
TRBD2	TRBV28	.	TRBJ2-7	CASSPPSSGYSYEQYF	TGTGCCAGCAGTCCCCCATCTAGCGGGTACTCCTACGAGCAGTACTTC
.	TRBV28	.	TRBJ2-7	CASSLPGLSEQYF	TGTGCCAGCAGTTTGCCAGGGTTGAGCGAGCAGTACTTC